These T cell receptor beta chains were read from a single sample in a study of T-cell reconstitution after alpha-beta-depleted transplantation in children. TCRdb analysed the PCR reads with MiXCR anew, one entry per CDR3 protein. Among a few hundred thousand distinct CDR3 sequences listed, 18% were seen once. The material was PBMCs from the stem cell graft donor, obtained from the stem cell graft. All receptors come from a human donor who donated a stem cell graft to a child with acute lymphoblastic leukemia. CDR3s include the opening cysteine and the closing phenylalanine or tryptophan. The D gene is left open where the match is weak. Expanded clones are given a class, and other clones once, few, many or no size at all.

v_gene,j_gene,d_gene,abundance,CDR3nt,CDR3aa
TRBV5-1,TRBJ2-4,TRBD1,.,TGCGCCAGCAGCTTGGTCCAGGGGGTAGCCAAAAACATTCAGTACTTC,CASSLVQGVAKNIQYF
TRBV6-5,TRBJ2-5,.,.,TGTGCCACATCCCCGGGGGCAGTTCAGTACTTC,CATSPGAVQYF
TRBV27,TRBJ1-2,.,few,TGTGCCAGCAGTCCCCAGGCGAGCGGAGCGGGCTATGGCTACACCTTC,CASSPQASGAGYGYTF
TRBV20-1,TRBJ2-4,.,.,TGCAGTGCTTCTAGGGAGACCAAAAACATTCAGTACTTC,CSASRETKNIQYF
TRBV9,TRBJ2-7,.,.,TGTGCCAGCAGCGTAGGTGCGGCCACATCTTCCTACGAGCAGTACTTC,CASSVGAATSSYEQYF
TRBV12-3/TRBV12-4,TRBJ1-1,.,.,TGTGCCAGCAGCCCCCTGGGGGGCTGGAACACTGAAGCTTTCTTT,CASSPLGGWNTEAFF
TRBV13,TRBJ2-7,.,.,TGTGCCAGCAGTCCGGACTCAAACCTCTACGAGCAGTACTTC,CASSPDSNLYEQYF
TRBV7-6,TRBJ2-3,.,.,TGTGCCAGCAGCTCAGGAATGGCAGATACGCAGTATTTT,CASSSGMADTQYF
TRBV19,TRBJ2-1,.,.,TGTGCCAGTAGCTTTGCAGGGTCGTCTGAGCAGTTCTTC,CASSFAGSSEQFF
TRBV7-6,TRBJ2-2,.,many,TGTGCCAGCAGCTCCCAGGGGCCCGGGGAGCTGTTTTTT,CASSSQGPGELFF